This passage covers 27 T cell receptor beta chains from one sample sequenced in a study of T cells after yellow fever vaccination. TCRdb used MiXCR to reprocess the 5' RACE reads, holding one entry per CDR3 protein. In the table there are 510,000 or so distinct CDR3 sequences, 15% to 20% of which are singletons. The sample here was PBMCs, taken 15 days after the yellow fever booster vaccination. These receptors were collected from a man aged 25-45 years who received the YFV17D yellow fever vaccine.

This clonotype was counted at least ten times. At one end, the junction sequence differs from germline, possibly due to a read error. The rearrangement uses TRBV14 and TRBJ1-1; D not certain. Germline V lookup: CDR1 SGHDN, CDR2 FVKESK. This CDR3 comprises 13 residues. The CDR3 sequence is CASSQDQNTEAFF. The CDR3 DNA is TGCGCCAGCAGCCAAGACCAGAACACTGAAGCTTTCTTT.

The rearrangement uses TRBV27 and TRBJ2-7; TRBD2 matches at 9 bases. Looked up from germline, CDR1 is MNHEY and CDR2 is SMNVEV (reference sequence). V lost 6 bases to trimming and J lost 12 bases; unmatched junction nucleotides: 21. CDR3 length: 16 amino acids. CDR3 in DNA: TGTGCCAGCAGCCAGACCGGGACTAGCCGTCTAACCCGGGCGTACTTC. Protein product: CASSQTGTSRLTRAYF.

The CDR3 DNA follows: TGCGCCAGCAGCTTTCTACAGAGCTCCTACGAGCAGTACTTC. This sequence encodes CASSFLQSSYEQYF. The chain couples TRBV5-1 to TRBJ2-7; D remains ambiguous. The CDR3 contains 14 residues. Trimming took off 2 bases at V and 0 bases at J, with 9 bases between the two ends. Germline V lookup: CDR1 SGHRS, CDR2 YFSETQ.

V gene TRBV27 combines with J gene TRBJ2-7, with 9 bases matching TRBD1. This CDR3 has 15 amino acids. Germline V lookup: CDR1 MNHEY, CDR2 SMNVEV (reference sequence). V lost 4 bases to trimming and J lost 5 bases; unmatched junction nucleotides: 9. CDR3 bases: TGTGCCAGCAGTTCACCGGGACAGGGAGCCCACGAGCAGTACTTC. Translating it yields CASSSPGQGAHEQYF.

This clonotype has only one observation. CDR3 sequence reads: CASSLQGWDTEAFF. The CDR3 DNA reads as TGCGCCAGCAGCTTACAGGGGTGGGACACTGAAGCTTTCTTT. The chain is built from TRBV5-1 and TRBJ1-1, with TRBD1 identical over 7 bases. V gave up 2 bases and J gave up 3 bases; unmatched junction bases: 4. CDR3 length equals 14 residues. From germline, CDR1 is SGHRS and CDR2 YFSETQ.

This clonotype was seen a handful of times. The chain carries TRBV28 and TRBJ2-3; D possibly corresponds to TRBD2 (6 bases). The V gene's germline CDR1 is MDHEN and CDR2 SYDVKM. This CDR3 has 14 residues. Trimming took 6 bases from V and 3 from J, leaving 13 bases between them. DNA for the CDR3: TGTGCCAGCAGGGTCGGGAGCGTTACAGATACGCAGTATTTT. It specifies CASRVGSVTDTQYF.

V usage is TRBV7-2 and J usage is TRBJ2-1; D ambiguous. CDR3 length: 15 amino acids. V dropped 0 bases and J dropped 5 bases, with 11 bases sitting between them. Germline assignment: CDR1 SGHTA and CDR2 FQGNSA. CDR3 DNA sequence: TGTGCCAGCAGCTTAGCGCCTAGTTTCCACAATGAGCAGTTCTTC. This gives the protein CASSLAPSFHNEQFF. Full variable domain (outside the CDR3, taken from reference TRBV7-2 and TRBJ2-1): GAGVSQSPSNKVTEKGKDVELRCDPISGHTALYWYRQSLGQGLEFLIYFQGNSAPDKSGLPSDRFSAERTGGSVSTLTIQRTQQEDSAVYLCASSLAPSFHNEQFFGPGTRLTVL.

The sample holds a few counts of this clonotype. J is TRBJ2-7 and V is TRBV5-1; unclear D gene. The V and J ends lost 5 bases and 8 bases respectively, with 20 bases between them. The V gene's germline CDR1 is SGHRS and CDR2 YFSETQ. There are 14 residues in the CDR3. CDR3 loop: CASSASLAGEKQYF. The CDR3, as DNA: TGCGCCAGCAGTGCGAGTTTGGCAGGCGAGAAGCAGTACTTC.

This clonotype was counted only a few times. The J gene is TRBJ1-4, the V gene TRBV25-1; D gene unclear. The germline V and J ends were trimmed by 4 bases and 5 bases, with 8 bases remaining between them. Germline V gives CDR1 MGHDK, CDR2 SYGVNS. The CDR3 has 13 residues. The CDR3 is CASSGVRNEKLFF. CDR3 nucleotides: TGTGCCAGCAGTGGCGTTAGGAATGAAAAACTGTTTTTT.

The table lists this clonotype with a count of one. CDR3 residues: CASRLQGGEYGYTF. The DNA of the CDR3 is TGCGCCAGCAGACTCCAAGGGGGCGAGTATGGCTACACCTTC. V gene TRBV5-1 combines with J gene TRBJ1-2, with TRBD1 matching 7 bases. The CDR3 length is 14 residues. The V gene's germline CDR1 is SGHRS and CDR2 YFSETQ. The V gene end was trimmed by 5 bases and the J gene end by 5 bases; junction bases not matched to a gene: 9.

The chain has TRBV7-2 and TRBJ2-4; D tentatively fits TRBD1 or TRBD2 (5 bases each). The CDR3 spans 14 residues. In germline, CDR1 is SGHTA, CDR2 FQGNSA. The V gene lost 4 bases and the J gene lost 5 bases, with 12 bases spanning the gap. This CDR3 reads CASSSTGTENIQYF. The CDR3 nucleotides are TGTGCCAGCAGCTCCACCGGGACGGAAAACATTCAGTACTTC.

The chain joins TRBV7-2 to TRBJ2-7; D is unresolved. The germline gives CDR1 SGHTA, CDR2 FQGNSA. This CDR3 is built from 15 residues. V gave up 7 bases and J gave up 3 bases, with 19 bases separating them. The CDR3 is CASTKSSGQSYEQYF. CDR3 bases: TGTGCCAGCACCAAAAGCTCCGGGCAAAGCTACGAGCAGTACTTC. Combining the CDR3 with reference TRBV7-2 and TRBJ2-7 gives the whole variable domain GAGVSQSPSNKVTEKGKDVELRCDPISGHTALYWYRQSLGQGLEFLIYFQGNSAPDKSGLPSDRFSAERTGGSVSTLTIQRTQQEDSAVYLCASTKSSGQSYEQYFGPGTRLTVT.

The V call is TRBV7-9, the J call TRBJ2-3; D gene unclear. CDR3 length equals 11 residues. The germline V gene encodes CDR1 SEHNR and CDR2 FQNEAQ (reference sequence). The V end was cut by 11 bases, the J end by 0 bases, with 6 bases between. The CDR3 DNA is TGTGCCGGATCAAGCACAGATACGCAGTATTTT. This encodes CAGSSTDTQYF.

The sample holds a few counts of this clonotype. The chain combines TRBV5-6 with TRBJ2-3; D remains unclear. The CDR3 spans 14 residues. Germline-derived CDR1 and CDR2 are SGHDT and YYEEEE. Deletions cut 4 bases from V and 2 bases from J, with 11 bases between. CDR3 residues: CASSGTAVTDTQYF. CDR3 sequence (DNA): TGTGCCAGCAGCGGAACAGCCGTCACAGATACGCAGTATTTT.

The genes are TRBV28 and TRBJ2-5, with TRBD2 matching 10 bases. V trimming: 6 bases; J trimming: 4 bases; junction bases outside the gene matches: 11. The CDR3 has 16 amino acids. From germline, CDR1 is MDHEN and CDR2 SYDVKM. CDR3 in DNA: TGTGCCAGCAGCACAGCGGGAGGGCCCGTCACAGAGACCCAGTACTTC. Translating gives CASSTAGGPVTETQYF.

This clonotype was counted between two and nine times. The CDR3 sequence: CSARALAGAYNEQFF. The CDR3, as DNA: TGCAGTGCTAGAGCCCTAGCGGGGGCCTACAATGAGCAGTTCTTC. The rearrangement uses TRBV20-1 and TRBJ2-1, with TRBD2 matching over 10 bases. J lost 2 bases, V lost 1 base, and 2 bases had no gene match. This CDR3 contains 15 residues. CDR1 and CDR2 from the germline V gene are DFQATT and SNEGSKA (reference sequence).

The genes are TRBV29-1 and TRBJ1-1; D remains ambiguous. The CDR3 covers 10 residues. Germline V gives CDR1 SQVTM, CDR2 ANQGSEA. Trimming removed 7 bases from V and 2 bases from J, with 5 bases in between. The CDR3 loop reads CSAQNTEAFF. DNA of the CDR3: TGCAGCGCCCAAAACACTGAAGCTTTCTTT.

This clonotype was counted a few times. The rearrangement links TRBV7-8 to TRBJ2-7; D is unclear. Germline V gene sequence: CDR1 SGHVS, CDR2 FQNEAQ. This CDR3 comprises 14 residues. Trimming stripped 4 bases from V and 4 bases from J, with 14 bases between. The CDR3 here is CASSSTKVQYEQYF. CDR3 bases: TGTGCCAGCAGCTCAACTAAAGTTCAGTACGAGCAGTACTTC. The complete variable domain, with remaining parts taken from reference TRBV7-8 and TRBJ2-7, reads GAGVSQSPRYKVAKRGQDVALRCDPISGHVSLFWYQQALGQGPEFLTYFQNEAQLDKSGLPSDRFFAERPEGSVSTLKIQRTQQEDSAVYLCASSSTKVQYEQYFGPGTRLTVT.

Only a few counts were recorded for this clonotype. This chain connects TRBV20-1 to TRBJ2-5; D remains unclear. V lost 3 bases to trimming and J lost 2 bases, with 13 bases between them. The germline CDR1 and CDR2 sequences are DFQATT and SNEGSKA (reference sequence). CDR3 length equals 14 residues. Written as DNA, the CDR3 is TGCAGTGCTAGTAATAGGGTGGGACAAGAGACCCAGTACTTC. It is translated as CSASNRVGQETQYF.

This clonotype was counted once. The J gene is TRBJ2-7, the V gene TRBV12-3 or TRBV12-4; either TRBD1 or TRBD2 may fit D (6 bases each). V dropped 10 bases and J dropped 6 bases, with 19 bases sitting between them. The CDR3 runs 13 residues. CDR3 loop: CAIAGDGGGEQYF. CDR3 nucleotide sequence: TGTGCCATCGCTGGAGACGGAGGGGGCGAGCAGTACTTC.

This clonotype was observed a handful of times. This chain joins TRBV27 and TRBJ2-1; the match to TRBD2 covers 8 bases. Germline trimming cut 10 bases from V and 4 bases from J; bases unmatched to any gene: 15. Germline CDR1 and CDR2: MNHEY and SMNVEV (reference sequence). The CDR3 has 16 amino acids. DNA of the CDR3: TGTGCCACCACTAGCAGAGCGGGAGAGGTTTACAATGAGCAGTTCTTC. Protein: CATTSRAGEVYNEQFF.

This clonotype was found a few times. The chain employs TRBV5-1 and TRBJ2-1; D gene ambiguous. V was clipped by 2 bases and J by 6 bases, with 12 bases between them. CDR1 and CDR2 from the germline V gene are SGHRS and YFSETQ. The CDR3 extends over 14 amino acids. The chain's CDR3 is CASSLSPEFNEQFF. The CDR3 region has the DNA TGCGCCAGCAGCTTATCGCCCGAATTCAATGAGCAGTTCTTC. The complete variable domain, with remaining parts taken from reference TRBV5-1 and TRBJ2-1, reads KAGVTQTPRYLIKTRGQQVTLSCSPISGHRSVSWYQQTPGQGLQFLFEYFSETQRNKGNFPGRFSGRQFSNSRSEMNVSTLELGDSALYLCASSLSPEFNEQFFGPGTRLTVL.

This clonotype was found a few times. J is TRBJ2-5 and V is TRBV20-1, with D uncertain. From germline, CDR1 is DFQATT and CDR2 SNEGSKA (reference sequence). V shed 0 bases and J shed 2 bases, with 10 bases lying between them. There are 14 residues in the CDR3. The CDR3 nucleotides read TGCAGTGCTAGAGAGCCATCACCACAAGAGACCCAGTACTTC. Protein: CSAREPSPQETQYF.

This clonotype was detected only a few times. The genes are TRBV29-1 and TRBJ1-5; D is perhaps TRBD1 (6 bases). Trimming cost V 6 bases and J 7 bases, with 13 bases left between them. This CDR3 comprises 12 residues. Germline lookup yields CDR1 SQVTM and CDR2 ANQGSEA. CDR3 residues: CSVGGREQPQHF. Here the CDR3 DNA reads TGCAGCGTAGGGGGGCGTGAGCAGCCCCAGCATTTT.

J is TRBJ2-2 and V is TRBV12-3 or TRBV12-4; no clear D gene. V lost 6 bases to trimming and J lost 4 bases, with 15 bases between them. The CDR3 covers 15 residues. CDR3 sequence reads: CASSPGPPSTGELFF. The CDR3 nucleotides are TGTGCCAGCAGCCCCGGGCCCCCCTCCACCGGGGAGCTGTTTTTT.

Ten or more counts support this clonotype. J is TRBJ1-2 and V is TRBV29-1, with 7 bases identical to TRBD1. The CDR3 runs 11 residues. V trimming: 8 bases; J trimming: 7 bases; junction bases outside the gene matches: 7. Per the germline V gene, CDR1 is SQVTM and CDR2 is ANQGSEA. The CDR3 is CSTVTGAGYTF. The CDR3 bases are TGCAGCACCGTCACAGGGGCTGGCTACACCTTC.

This clonotype was counted a few times. The gene calls are TRBV18 and TRBJ1-6; 7 nucleotides match TRBD1. V shed 4 bases and J 8 bases; nucleotides not matched to a gene: 11. Per germline, CDR1 KGHSH and CDR2 LQKENI. The CDR3 totals 16 residues. The CDR3 bases are TGTGCCAGCTCACGCGAACGGGACAGACTCGATTCACCCCTCCACTTT. Protein product: CASSRERDRLDSPLHF.